This T cell receptor beta chain is drawn from a study of Graves' ophthalmopathy and Graves' hyperthyroidism. Whole-study findings and limits: Built on 13 signatures, a model told ophthalmopathy apart from stable hyperthyroidism with approximately 85% sensitivity and almost 84% specificity.

Using RNA transcripts, the TCR beta CDR3 regions were amplified. The authors performed first-round RT-PCR with HTBI primers and then a second-round multiplex PCR. TCRdb independently ran MiXCR on the multiplex PCR reads; one entry per CDR3 protein. The sample holds under 350,000 distinct CDR3 sequences, 17% seen once. Between the trimmed V and J ends, which lost 7 bases and 9 bases, there was a span of 12 bases. The CDR3 contains 12 residues. The germline V gene has CDR1 LNHDA and CDR2 SQIVND (reference sequence). Comments on this clonotype: The antigen is unknown. With a much larger clone just one base away, this may be a read error.

Uncontrolled infections, other autoimmune diseases, pregnancy or lactation barred patients from enrollment. Someone took the PBMCs out of around 10 ml of fresh peripheral blood. The TCR sequence derives from an adult man with Graves' ophthalmopathy. Material for sequencing was peripheral blood. The V call is TRBV19, the J call TRBJ2-2; D is undetermined. The CDR3 nucleotides are TGTGCCAGTAATCACATCAACCGGGAGCTGTTTTTT. The encoded protein is CASNHINRELFF. Full variable domain (outside the CDR3, taken from reference TRBV19 and TRBJ2-2): DGGITQSPKYLFRKEGQNVTLSCEQNLNHDAMYWYRQDPGQGLRLIYYSQIVNDFQKGDIAEGYSVSREKKESFPLTVTSAQKNPTAFYLCASNHINRELFFGEGSRLTVL.